This TCR beta chain originates from a study of CD8 T cells in Susac syndrome (dated by TCRdb to between 2018 and 2021). As for the study more broadly: Repertoire sequencing was used to test whether CD8+ T cell activation and differentiation in Susac syndrome was antigen driven.

On the study overall, not on this receptor specifically: The number of individuals in the TCR sequencing and HLA analysis was recognized as being relatively small.

On this clonotype itself: No antigen is known for it. Base qualities were left out, and no much larger clone turns up one base away.

RNA was extracted with the RNeasy kit and about 0.5 to 1 ug was reverse transcribed using random hexamers. TCR beta CDR3 regions were amplified with the immunoSEQ multiplex PCR assay covering 54 Vbeta and 13 Jbeta segments. Bias from PCR amplification was corrected by using a synthetic template baseline for primer optimization and for computational correction. The original pipeline was this. Reads were assigned to V, D and J genes according to IMGT and analyzed in immunoSEQ Analyzer, with only productive sequences retained. Clonality was computed as one minus Shannon entropy normalized by log2 of the number of productive unique sequences. For each patient and control, public and private clones were evaluated within the 100 most prevalent clones. Clones were defined as Susac-specific when absent from the healthy and MS cohorts, from about a thousand published viral clones and from other ImmuneACCESS disease sequences. TCRdb reran the public reads through fastp at Q25 and MiXCR, keeping productive beta chains. Every entry covers one CDR3 protein and lists the most common genes and DNA from its rows. TCRdb assigned the V and J calls; the authors' analysis was not used. This sample comprises 150,000 to 200,000 distinct CDR3 sequences, approximately 93% of them detected only once. The biggest ten clones account for approximately 0.1% of the sample.

Peripheral blood CD8+ and CD4+ T cells from healthy donors, Susac syndrome patients and multiple sclerosis patients were profiled by high-throughput TCR beta sequencing. Healthy donors were age- and sex-matched controls. CD8+ TEMRA cells were enriched by FACS, while bulk CD8+ and CD4+ T cells were purified by magnetic negative isolation. Blood was drawn into EDTA tubes, processed within 24 hours, and PBMCs were isolated by density gradient centrifugation. PBMCs intended for TCR sequencing were cryopreserved in liquid nitrogen and thawed later in a water bath at 37 degrees C. A purity of at least 90% was achieved for sorted or isolated CD4+, CD8+ and CD8+ TEMRA cells. From the germline V gene, CDR1 is MGHRA and CDR2 is YSYEKL. Including the terminal cysteine and phenylalanine, the CDR3 comprises 14 residues. Left in the record is the CDR3 DNA by itself, 42 bases read in frame from the first base. Relative to germline, V is 0 bases shorter and J is 7 bases shorter, with 9 bases between their ends.

This receptor chain uses TRBV4-1 and TRBJ1-4; possibly the D gene is TRBD1, per 5 matching bases. Sequenced input: CD4+ T cells from PBMCs. This sequence originates from a human donor in good health. The CDR3 reads as follows: CASSQDQGREKLFF. The nucleotide sequence reads TGCGCCAGCAGCCAAGATCAGGGTCGTGAAAAACTGTTTTTT.